Listed below are T cell receptor beta chains from one sample, sequenced in a study of T cell repertoires in cytomegalovirus infection. TCRdb reprocessed the reads with MiXCR, giving one entry per CDR3 protein. The data show under 300,000 distinct CDR3 sequences, about 17% seen once. Sequencing used CD8+ T cells from PBMCs. The source is a human donor in good health (CMV status not recorded). Some clones in this sample may be carry-over from other donors' samples. CDR3s include the opening cysteine and the closing phenylalanine or tryptophan. The D gene is left open where the match is weak. Size is stated for part of the rows, as once, few or many counts, or as a class when the clone is expanded.

D,length,J,size,V,DNA,CDR3
.,14,TRBJ1-5,.,TRBV28,TGTGCCAGCAGTGACGGGGTTGGCAATCAGCCCCAGCATTTT,CASSDGVGNQPQHF
TRBD1,16,TRBJ2-1,few,TRBV4-1,TGCGCCAGCAGCCAAGACAGCAGGGGGCCCTACAATGAGCAGTTCTTC,CASSQDSRGPYNEQFF
TRBD2,16,TRBJ2-3,many,TRBV7-3,TGTGCCAGCAGCCTACTAGCGGGGGGGAACACAGATACGCAGTATTTT,CASSLLAGGNTDTQYF
.,15,TRBJ2-5,few,TRBV6-2/TRBV6-3,TGTGCCAGCAGTTACTCAGCCTCACCCCAAGAGACCCAGTACTTC,CASSYSASPQETQYF
.,17,TRBJ2-5,many,TRBV12-5,TGTGCTAGTGGTTTTGGTCCGCGGGTCAGTAATCAAGAGACCCAGTACTTC,CASGFGPRVSNQETQYF
.,16,TRBJ1-1,.,TRBV9,TGTGCCAGCAGCGTAGGGGGAGCGATTCCAAACACTGAAGCTTTCTTT,CASSVGGAIPNTEAFF
.,13,TRBJ1-1,many,TRBV7-6,TGTGCTAGCTCCGAGGGGGAAAACACTGAAGCTTTCTTT,CASSEGENTEAFF
TRBD1,14,TRBJ1-4,.,TRBV7-9,TGTGCCAGCAGCATGGACAGGGGGCACGAAAAACTGTTTTTT,CASSMDRGHEKLFF
.,15,TRBJ1-1,once,TRBV6-2/TRBV6-3,TGTGCCAGCAGTTCACTCAGGGGAATGAACACTGAAGCTTTCTTT,CASSSLRGMNTEAFF
.,19,TRBJ2-7,.,TRBV5-6,TGTGCCAGCAGCTTGACGGGCCCCACCTTAGCGGCCCTCTCCTACGAGCAGTACTTC,CASSLTGPTLAALSYEQYF
.,14,TRBJ2-7,few,TRBV6-5,TGTGCCAGCAGTTACGGCTCGGGGATATACGAGCAGTACTTC,CASSYGSGIYEQYF
.,16,TRBJ1-5,.,TRBV5-8,TGTGCCTGCAGCGACCGACAGAGTTATAGCAATCAGCCCCAGCATTTT,CACSDRQSYSNQPQHF
.,12,TRBJ2-1,many,TRBV12-3/TRBV12-4,TGTGCCAGCAGTTCCGGACAGCCCAGGCAGTTCTTC,CASSSGQPRQFF
.,12,TRBJ1-6,.,TRBV7-9,TGTGCCAGCAGCTTTGGGGAATCACCCCTCCACTTT,CASSFGESPLHF
TRBD1,15,TRBJ2-7,many,TRBV28,TGTGCCAGCAGCGTGACCGGGACAGGGTCCTACGAGCAGTACTTC,CASSVTGTGSYEQYF
TRBD2,18,TRBJ2-7,.,TRBV7-2,TGTGCCAGCAGCGGGGGGGCCGGGGGGGGGGGCCCAACCTACGAGCAGTACTTC,CASSGGAGGGGPTYEQYF